This TCR beta chain is drawn from a study of blood T cell repertoires in COVID-19 (dated by TCRdb to the early 2020s). Regarding the study in general: Collaborator samples came from the United States, Italy and Spain and covered acute and convalescent phases of COVID-19. The prospective study material was composed of cDNA or gDNA derived from T cells, B-cell-depleted T cells, or PBMCs. The dataset comprised deeply sampled blood TCRbeta repertoires from subjects exposed to, actively infected with, or recovered from COVID-19. The repertoires were made available in a free public database intended to serve as a resource for research on the immune response to SARS-CoV-2. The samples were drawn from the first 160 participants of the ongoing ImmuneRACE study and from about 1,200 subjects provided by 6 global collaborators. Nearly every sample came with metadata listing a de-identified subject ID, COVID-19 status, age in years and sex. Where available, HLA class I and class II types were taken from metadata supplied by the sample provider and were not determined by assay-based typing. General findings and caveats noted by the study authors: The quantity of clinical and demographic metadata differed by source and by participant and was supplied without curation.

CDR1 and CDR2 are read off the germline V gene as SNHLY and FYNNEI. Including cysteine and phenylalanine, the CDR3 has 16 amino acids. The kept DNA is CDR3 alone, 48 bases in frame from the first base. V ends up 6 bases short and J 4 bases short, with an unmatched junction base count of 14. On this clone: What this receptor recognizes is not known. No base-level quality is on record; no much larger clone is a single base apart.

Participants in the prospective study were enrolled through a virtual design, were aged about 18 to 90 years, and lived in approximately 24 United States geographic areas. To assign participants to cohorts, the prospective study relied on clinical history that participants themselves reported in a screening survey and a study questionnaire. Each participant in the prospective study had whole blood, serum and a nasopharyngeal or oropharyngeal swab collected by mobile phlebotomists. Additional blood draws and questionnaires over an approximately two-month period could optionally be provided by prospective study participants. Before DNA extraction, blood samples from the prospective study were shipped at room temperature or frozen. TCRbeta CDR3 regions were amplified from genomic DNA using the immunoSEQ Assay, a bias-controlled multiplex PCR. In the paper's pipeline: The number of nucleated cells in each sample was estimated by amplification of reference gene primers within the assay. To quantify the absolute abundance of each unique TCRbeta CDR3 rearrangement, sequence reads were collapsed and filtered. For each sample, productive Simpson clonality was calculated by taking the square root of Simpson's diversity index across productive rearrangements. In TCRdb, the immuneACCESS table is reduced to in-frame sequences with V and J assigned. These tables do not hold every clone; where another copy was compared, an unresolved V gene accounts for under half, and the others remain unexplained. The V and J calls and the clone size are those of that table, but D and trimming were determined from the DNA. The sample has 200,000 to 300,000 clones on record, about 91% of them singletons. The top ten clonotypes cover approximately 2.5% of the sample.

The clonotype comes from a woman between 35 and 50 years old with acute COVID-19. Material for sequencing was PBMCs or T cells enriched from blood (not recorded which). This chain is built from TRBV2 and TRBJ2-7, with 8 bases matching TRBD2. The sequence in DNA is TGTGCCAGCAGCGCCGGGCAAGCGGGGGTTGATTACGAGCAGTACTTC. This translates into CASSAGQAGVDYEQYF.